This passage covers 20 T cell receptor beta chains from one sample sequenced in a study of shared clonotypes between healthy human individuals. Produced via immunoSEQ multiplex PCR; TCRdb's table is partial and in-frame only. The sample carries fewer than 400,000 clones, less than 85% recorded once. The sample consisted of memory CD4+ T cells sorted from blood. The subset was: CD45RA-negative fraction. The receptors shown here come from a man under 40 in good health.

V and J are TRBV7-9 and TRBJ2-2; 8 bases fit TRBD1. The CDR3 loop spans 17 amino acids. Germline V gene data show CDR1 as SEHNR and CDR2 as FQNEAQ (reference sequence). Trimming took 4 bases from V and 5 from J; bases not matched to a gene: 12. CDR3 region: CASSWPVTGGNTGELFF. CDR3 coding DNA: TGTGCCAGCAGCTGGCCGGTAACAGGGGGGAATACCGGGGAGCTGTTTTTT. The entire variable domain, with the rest obtained from reference TRBV7-9 and TRBJ2-2, is as follows: DTGVSQNPRHKITKRGQNVTFRCDPISEHNRLYWYRQTLGQGPEFLTYFQNEAQLEKSRLLSDRFSAERPKGSFSTLEIQRTEQGDSAMYLCASSWPVTGGNTGELFFGEGSRLTVL.

The chain recombines TRBV10-1 with TRBJ2-7; either TRBD1 or TRBD2 may supply D (5 bases each). The CDR3 covers 14 residues. Trimming left V 3 bases short and J 9 bases short, with 18 bases between. Germline-derived CDR1 and CDR2 are WNHNN and SYGVQD (reference sequence). The chain's CDR3 is CASSEGTVLDVQYF. The CDR3, as DNA: TGCGCCAGCAGTGAAGGGACCGTCTTGGATGTGCAGTACTTC.

The rearrangement links TRBV19 to TRBJ1-2; perhaps TRBD1 as D (5 bases). Germline V gene data show CDR1 as LNHDA and CDR2 as SQIVND (reference sequence). The V end lost 3 bases, the J end lost 1 base, and 12 bases lay between the germline ends. The CDR3 covers 15 residues. CDR3 sequence reads: CASSIPTEVNYGYTF. DNA for the CDR3: TGTGCCAGTAGTATCCCGACAGAAGTTAACTATGGCTACACCTTC.

The V call is TRBV5-1, the J call TRBJ2-5; D is uncertain. Trimming removed 3 bases from V and 5 bases from J, with 14 bases in between. This CDR3 is built from 14 residues. Germline CDR1 SGHRS, CDR2 YFSETQ. The CDR3 spells CASSSRSLTETQYF. The DNA of the CDR3 is TGCGCCAGCAGCTCGAGATCGCTAACGGAGACCCAGTACTTC. Supplemented by reference TRBV5-1 and TRBJ2-5, the full variable domain reads KAGVTQTPRYLIKTRGQQVTLSCSPISGHRSVSWYQQTPGQGLQFLFEYFSETQRNKGNFPGRFSGRQFSNSRSEMNVSTLELGDSALYLCASSSRSLTETQYFGPGTRLLVL.

This chain connects TRBV5-4 to TRBJ2-3; weak D call: TRBD1 (5 bases). Looked up from germline, CDR1 is SGHNT and CDR2 is YYREEE (reference sequence). V lost 3 bases and J 5 bases, leaving 16 bases between the germline ends. The CDR3 totals 15 residues. Here the CDR3 reads CASSSPGIFGDTQYF. The CDR3 DNA reads as TGTGCCAGCAGCTCGCCAGGGATTTTCGGAGATACGCAGTATTTT.

V is TRBV30 and J is TRBJ1-2; D unclear. The V end was cut by 3 bases, the J end by 0 bases, with 5 bases between. Germline lookup yields CDR1 GTSNPN and CDR2 SVGIG (reference sequence). The CDR3 is made up of 12 amino acids. The CDR3 DNA is TGTGCCTGGAGCGCAGCTAACTATGGCTACACCTTC. It yields the protein CAWSAANYGYTF.

Concerning this clone: Lacking the conserved final phenylalanine or tryptophan, this CDR3 likely reflects a read error. The limits of the CDR3 on the DNA are not certain, so only TCRdb's listed CDR3 is given. V gene TRBV5-4 combines with J gene TRBJ2-7; the table's D call of TRBD1 was not tested on the DNA. The CDR3 spans 10 residues, counting both ends. Germline V lookup: CDR1 SGHNT, CDR2 YYREEE (reference sequence). This chain's CDR3 is CASSPQEPEI.

V is TRBV5-4 and J is TRBJ2-1, with 8 bases lining up with TRBD2. V trimming: 0 bases; J trimming: 2 bases; junction bases outside the gene matches: 4. This CDR3 comprises 16 residues. CDR1 and CDR2 from the germline V gene are SGHNT and YYREEE (reference sequence). This CDR3 reads CASSLGGSGTYNEQFF. CDR3 in DNA: TGTGCCAGCAGCTTGGGTGGTAGCGGGACCTACAATGAGCAGTTCTTC.

This sequence joins TRBV28 and TRBJ2-7, with 13 bases fitting TRBD2. The junction had 16 bases not matched to a gene; V was cut back by 6 bases and J by 5 bases. The CDR3 is 18 amino acids. The germline V gene has CDR1 MDHEN and CDR2 SYDVKM. The CDR3 protein is CASRPPKNRLAGGHEQYF. CDR3 nucleotide sequence: TGTGCCAGCAGACCACCCAAAAACCGACTAGCGGGAGGCCACGAGCAGTACTTC.

This rearrangement joins TRBV2 to TRBJ2-2; D possibly corresponds to TRBD1 (5 bases). This CDR3 has 15 residues. Trimming cost V 8 bases and J 0 bases, with 13 bases left between them. Germline CDR1 reads SNHLY; CDR2 reads FYNNEI. The CDR3 DNA reads as TGTGCCAGCCATAGACAGCTTTCGAACACCGGGGAGCTGTTTTTT. Protein: CASHRQLSNTGELFF.

The rearrangement joins TRBV7-6 to TRBJ2-7, with 10 bases aligning to TRBD2. The V gene end was trimmed by 0 bases and the J gene end by 2 bases; junction bases not matched to a gene: 10. CDR3 length: 18 amino acids. Germline-derived CDR1 and CDR2 are SGHVS and FNYEAQ. As DNA, the CDR3 is TGTGCCAGCAGCTTAGCGACGGGGCTAGCGGGGGATCCCTACGAGCAGTACTTC. Its translation is CASSLATGLAGDPYEQYF. The entire variable domain, with the rest obtained from reference TRBV7-6 and TRBJ2-7, is as follows: GAGVSQSPRYKVTKRGQDVALRCDPISGHVSLYWYRQALGQGPEFLTYFNYEAQQDKSGLPNDRFSAERPEGSISTLTIQRTEQRDSAMYRCASSLATGLAGDPYEQYFGPGTRLTVT.

This sequence joins TRBV7-9 and TRBJ2-7; D remains unclear. The germline V gene has CDR1 SEHNR and CDR2 FQNEAQ (reference sequence). This CDR3 is 16 amino acids long. Trimming cost V 5 bases and J 2 bases, with 19 bases left between them. Here the CDR3 reads CASSRRGVEQTYEQYF. The CDR3 DNA reads as TGTGCCAGCAGCCGGAGAGGAGTTGAGCAGACCTACGAGCAGTACTTC.

This clone appeared a few times. The V gene is TRBV5-1, the J gene TRBJ1-4, with a possible D match to TRBD1 (6 bases). Per germline, CDR1 SGHRS and CDR2 YFSETQ. Trimming stripped 3 bases from V and 8 bases from J, with 14 bases between. The CDR3 length is 14 residues. The CDR3 is CASSSRGGGEKLFF. DNA of the CDR3: TGCGCCAGCAGCTCCAGGGGAGGAGGCGAAAAACTGTTTTTT. The whole variable domain, remainder taken from reference TRBV5-1 and TRBJ1-4, is KAGVTQTPRYLIKTRGQQVTLSCSPISGHRSVSWYQQTPGQGLQFLFEYFSETQRNKGNFPGRFSGRQFSNSRSEMNVSTLELGDSALYLCASSSRGGGEKLFFGSGTQLSVL.

The V and J genes are TRBV5-1 and TRBJ2-2; maybe TRBD2 (5 bases). CDR3 size: 16 residues. V lost 1 base to trimming and J lost 1 base, with 11 bases between them. Germline loops: CDR1 SGHRS, CDR2 YFSETQ. In DNA, the CDR3 is TGCGCCAGCAGCTTGAATTCGGGGATGAACACCGGGGAGCTGTTTTTT. Amino acid sequence: CASSLNSGMNTGELFF.

The chain combines TRBV6-5 with TRBJ2-1, with TRBD2 identical over 8 bases. V trimming: 11 bases; J trimming: 4 bases; junction bases outside the gene matches: 10. Germline V gene sequence: CDR1 MNHEY, CDR2 SVGAGI. The CDR3 length is 14 residues. CDR3 DNA sequence: TGTGCCTCCCGGACTAGCCCAGTATACAATGAGCAGTTCTTC. It codes for CASRTSPVYNEQFF.

The sample holds one count of this clone. In DNA, the CDR3 is TGTGCCAGCAGTTTTCCAAGACAGGGGTCCCACGAGCAGTACTTC. Translating gives CASSFPRQGSHEQYF. V and J are TRBV28 and TRBJ2-7, with 8 bases matching TRBD1. V lost 3 bases and J lost 5; bases outside the gene matches: 9. CDR3 size: 15 residues. The V gene's germline CDR1 is MDHEN and CDR2 SYDVKM.

The chain has TRBV2 and TRBJ2-2, with D uncertain. CDR3 length: 13 residues. Trimming left V 4 bases short and J 1 base short, with 4 bases between. The germline CDR1 and CDR2 sequences are SNHLY and FYNNEI. CDR3 DNA sequence: TGTGCCAGCAGTGCGGTGAACACCGGGGAGCTGTTTTTT. It yields the protein CASSAVNTGELFF.

J is TRBJ1-2 and V is TRBV28; TRBD1 matches 9 bases. The V and J ends lost 5 bases and 8 bases, in that order; junction bases with no gene match: 9. The CDR3 length is 14 residues. Germline V lookup: CDR1 MDHEN, CDR2 SYDVKM. The CDR3 DNA reads TGTGCCAGCAGTGACCCGGGACAGGGAGGGGGCTACACCTTC. Translating gives CASSDPGQGGGYTF.

This clone has a handful of counts. The CDR3 loop is CASSYNRDLGYTF. CDR3 nucleotides: TGTGCCAGCAGTTATAACAGGGACCTTGGCTACACCTTC. The chain recombines TRBV28 with TRBJ1-2; perhaps TRBD1 as D (6 bases). The CDR3 has 13 residues. The germline V gene encodes CDR1 MDHEN and CDR2 SYDVKM. V was pared by 4 bases and J by 7 bases, with 13 bases between.

This clone was observed once. The rearrangement links TRBV7-7 to TRBJ2-5, with a tentative D call TRBD2 (5 bases). The CDR3 contains 14 residues. With 2 bases removed from V and 2 bases from J, the gap between germline ends came to 9 bases. Germline V lookup: CDR1 SSHAT, CDR2 FNYEAQ (reference sequence). CDR3 sequence: CASSLPGRQETQYF. In nucleotides, the CDR3 is TGTGCCAGCAGCTTACCGGGGAGACAAGAGACCCAGTACTTC.